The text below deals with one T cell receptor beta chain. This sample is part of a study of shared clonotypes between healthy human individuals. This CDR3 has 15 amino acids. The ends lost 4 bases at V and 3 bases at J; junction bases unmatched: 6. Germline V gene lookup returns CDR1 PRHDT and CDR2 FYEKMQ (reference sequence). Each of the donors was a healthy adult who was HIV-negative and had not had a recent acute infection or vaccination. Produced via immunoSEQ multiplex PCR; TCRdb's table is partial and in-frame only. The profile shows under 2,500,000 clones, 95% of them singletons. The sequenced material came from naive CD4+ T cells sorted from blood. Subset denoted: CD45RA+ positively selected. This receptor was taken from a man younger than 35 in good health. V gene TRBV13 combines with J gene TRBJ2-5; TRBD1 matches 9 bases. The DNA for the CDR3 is TGTGCCAGCAGCTCAACAGGGGGCAAAAAAGAGACCCAGTACTTC. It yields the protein CASSSTGGKKETQYF.